Below are 26 T cell receptor beta chains sequenced from a single sample in a study of blood T cell repertoires in COVID-19. Measured with immunoSEQ multiplex PCR; TCRdb has only the in-frame clones, and not every one. The sample lists around 100,000 clones; around 90% were seen once. Specimen: peripheral blood. These receptors were taken from a man aged 50-60 years in a cohort sampled during active COVID-19.

The V and J genes are TRBV2 and TRBJ2-4; no reliable D call. Germline CDR1 and CDR2: SNHLY and FYNNEI. V dropped 6 bases and J dropped 4 bases, with 7 bases sitting between them. The CDR3 loop spans 12 amino acids. The CDR3 spells CASSPGKNIQYF. The DNA for the CDR3 is TGTGCCAGCAGCCCGGGTAAAAACATTCAGTACTTC.

This chain uses TRBV4-2 with TRBJ1-6; 10 bases line up with TRBD1. Germline trimming cut 0 bases from V and 9 bases from J; bases unmatched to any gene: 2. The CDR3 is 15 residues long. The germline CDR1 and CDR2 sequences are LGHNA and YNFKEQ. The CDR3 spells CASSQDGQGGSPLHF. The DNA of the CDR3 is TGTGCCAGCAGCCAAGATGGACAGGGGGGTTCACCCCTCCACTTT.

Only a few counts were recorded for this clone. The genes are TRBV6-5 and TRBJ1-3, with D tentatively TRBD1 (6 bases). The CDR3 contains 16 residues. Trimming stripped 4 bases from V and 4 bases from J, with 17 bases between. The germline V gene has CDR1 MNHEY and CDR2 SVGAGI. The CDR3 region has the DNA TGTGCCAGCAGTTCACTAACAGGGTTCGGAGGAAACACCATATATTTT. Translation: CASSSLTGFGGNTIYF.

This chain links TRBV27 with TRBJ2-4; the D gene is possibly TRBD2 (6 bases). Germline V gene sequence: CDR1 MNHEY, CDR2 SMNVEV (reference sequence). Trimming took off 6 bases at V and 0 bases at J, with 12 bases between the two ends. The CDR3 totals 15 residues. Here the CDR3 reads CASSLGGLAKNIQYF. Here the CDR3 DNA reads TGTGCCAGCAGCCTGGGGGGACTAGCCAAAAACATTCAGTACTTC.

With regard to this clone: One end of the junction fails to match germline, which may point to a read error. The chain combines TRBV2 with TRBJ2-5; D possibly corresponds to TRBD1 (6 bases). Germline lookup yields CDR1 SNHLY and CDR2 FYNNEI. The CDR3 has 13 amino acids. CDR3: CTSSEGHQETQYF. In nucleotides, the CDR3 is TGTACCAGCAGTGAGGGACATCAAGAGACCCAGTACTTC.

The genes are TRBV18 and TRBJ1-2; tentatively, D is TRBD1 (6 bases). V lost 3 bases and J lost 5, with 13 bases in between. Germline CDR1 and CDR2: KGHSH and LQKENI. The CDR3 contains 14 residues. The CDR3 spells CASSPPGRGYGYTF. In nucleotides, the CDR3 is TGTGCCAGCTCACCCCCGGGCAGGGGTTATGGCTACACCTTC.

This clone was seen a few times. The genes are TRBV21-1 and TRBJ1-1. TRBV21-1 has pseudogene status. This CDR3 spans 11 amino acids. The DNA for the CDR3 is TGTGCCAGCAGCCTCTACACTGAAGCTTTCTTT. This encodes CASSLYTEAFF.

This chain joins TRBV5-1 and TRBJ2-5; a possible D gene is TRBD1 (5 bases). The CDR3 covers 14 residues. V was trimmed by 4 bases and J by 5 bases, leaving 15 bases between them. The germline V gene encodes CDR1 SGHRS and CDR2 YFSETQ. In nucleotides, the CDR3 is TGCGCCAGCAGCCGTGGGTCAGGGCCGGAGACCCAGTACTTC. This translates into CASSRGSGPETQYF.

This clone was found once. The chain is built from TRBV7-8 and TRBJ2-7, with TRBD1 matching over 9 bases. The CDR3 consists of 15 residues. The trim removed 4 bases at V and 5 bases at J, leaving 9 bases unmatched. The germline V gene has CDR1 SGHVS and CDR2 FQNEAQ. CDR3 region: CASSSYRDRVNEQYV. The CDR3 DNA follows: TGTGCCAGCAGCTCCTATCGGGACAGGGTTAACGAGCAGTACGTC.

The chain employs TRBV5-4 and TRBJ2-2; D is possibly TRBD2 (7 bases). CDR3 size: 15 residues. V lost 2 bases, J lost 4 bases, and 12 bases lay in between. The germline V gene has CDR1 SGHNT and CDR2 YYREEE (reference sequence). The CDR3 DNA sequence: TGTGCCAGCAGCTTCGGGGGGCCGAGCACCGGGGAGCTGTTTTTT. Its translation: CASSFGGPSTGELFF.

In its sample, this clone was seen a few times. CDR3: CASSQAGAYNEQFF. The CDR3 DNA reads as TGCGCCAGCAGCCAAGCAGGGGCGTACAATGAGCAGTTCTTC. The chain has TRBV4-1 and TRBJ2-1; D is perhaps TRBD1 (6 bases). CDR3 size: 14 residues. The ends were cut back, 1 base at V and 4 bases at J, with 8 bases in the middle. Germline CDR1 is MGHRA and CDR2 is YSYEKL.

The count of this clone is one. This chain joins TRBV4-3 and TRBJ1-1; TRBD1 is a possible D gene (5 bases). This CDR3 has 13 amino acids. Germline V CDR1 and CDR2: LGHNA, YSLEER. Trimming took off 1 base at V and 7 bases at J, with 10 bases between the two ends. CDR3 coding DNA: TGCGCCAGCAGCCAAGTACGGGGGGTTGAAGCTTTCTTT. Translation: CASSQVRGVEAFF.

The chain combines TRBV5-1 with TRBJ1-5, with unresolved D. This CDR3 spans 14 amino acids. Germline V gene data show CDR1 as SGHRS and CDR2 as YFSETQ. Trimming stripped 5 bases from V and 1 base from J, with 10 bases between. The CDR3 protein is CASSPDGSNQPQHF. The CDR3, as DNA: TGCGCCAGCAGTCCCGACGGGAGCAATCAGCCCCAGCATTTT.

The V gene is TRBV28, the J gene TRBJ2-7; D remains ambiguous. This CDR3 has 13 amino acids. Germline V gene data show CDR1 as MDHEN and CDR2 as SYDVKM. The V end was cut by 8 bases, the J end by 0 bases, with 11 bases between. CDR3 loop: CASRLGNSYEQYV. In nucleotides, the CDR3 is TGTGCCAGCCGATTGGGCAACTCCTACGAGCAGTACGTC.

The chain employs TRBV6-1 and TRBJ1-5; D is unclear. The CDR3 consists of 11 residues. V was cut by 0 bases and J by 9 bases, with 3 bases left in between. Germline V gene sequence: CDR1 MNHNS, CDR2 SASEGT. The CDR3 sequence: CASSEALPQHF. The CDR3, as DNA: TGTGCCAGCAGTGAAGCCCTGCCCCAGCATTTT.

This chain joins TRBV5-5 and TRBJ2-2; possibly TRBD1 for D (5 bases). V lost 5 bases, J lost 5 bases, and 7 bases lay in between. The V gene's germline CDR1 is SGHKS and CDR2 YYEKEE (reference sequence). The CDR3 is 12 residues long. The CDR3 protein is CASSAGTGELFF. The CDR3 DNA reads as TGTGCCAGCAGTGCAGGGACCGGGGAGCTGTTTTTT.

The J gene is TRBJ1-2, the V gene TRBV5-6; 7 bases fit TRBD1. The ends lost 2 bases at V and 3 bases at J; junction bases unmatched: 4. Germline-derived CDR1 and CDR2 are SGHDT and YYEEEE. This CDR3 spans 14 amino acids. DNA of the CDR3: TGTGCCAGCAGCTTATCAACAGGGGACTATGGCTACACCTTC. This sequence encodes CASSLSTGDYGYTF.

This chain connects TRBV7-2 to TRBJ2-1; D gene ambiguous. The CDR3 contains 16 residues. Trimming left V 1 base short and J 0 bases short, with 10 bases between. Germline CDR1 reads SGHTA; CDR2 reads FQGNSA. The CDR3 region is CASSLDRVSSYNEQFF. For the CDR3, the DNA is TGTGCCAGCAGCTTAGATCGGGTTAGCTCCTACAATGAGCAGTTCTTC.

The genes are TRBV11-2 and TRBJ2-7; D is unclear. Trimming took 5 bases from V and 4 from J, leaving 9 bases between them. Germline lookup yields CDR1 SGHAT and CDR2 FQNNGV. The CDR3 has 12 amino acids. The CDR3 sequence: CASSPLSYEQYV. The CDR3 DNA is TGTGCCAGCAGCCCGCTGAGTTACGAGCAGTACGTC.

This clone was counted only a few times. The chain carries TRBV7-2 and TRBJ2-7; 10 bases are a match to TRBD2. Germline CDR1 reads SGHTA; CDR2 reads FQGNSA. Unmatched junction bases numbered 8, after V lost 1 base and J lost 8 bases. This CDR3 is built from 15 residues. The CDR3 loop is CASSLGIAGGSKQYF. DNA of the CDR3: TGTGCCAGCAGCTTAGGTATAGCGGGGGGCTCCAAGCAGTACTTC.

The rearrangement links TRBV5-8 to TRBJ1-1; D not certain. V was trimmed by 0 bases and J by 3 bases, leaving 3 bases between them. The length of the CDR3 is 12 residues. The germline CDR1 and CDR2 sequences are SGHTS and YDEGEE. CDR3 nucleotide sequence: TGTGCCAGCAGCTTGGCATACACTGAAGCTTTCTTT. This translates into CASSLAYTEAFF. Drawing the rest from reference TRBV5-8 and TRBJ1-1, the complete variable domain is EAGVTQSPTHLIKTRGQQATLRCSPISGHTSVYWYQQALGLGLQFLLWYDEGEERNRGNFPPRFSGRQFPNYSSELNVNALELEDSALYLCASSLAYTEAFFGQGTRLTVV.

The rearrangement uses TRBV10-3 and TRBJ1-3; 7 positions agree with TRBD1. The germline CDR1 and CDR2 sequences are ENHRY and SYGVKD. This CDR3 has 16 residues. The V segment lost 3 bases and the J segment 3 bases; nucleotides outside the gene matches: 8. The CDR3 DNA follows: TGTGCCATCAGTGAAGACAGGGATGTGGTTGGAAACACCATATATTTT. This translates into CAISEDRDVVGNTIYF.

The chain employs TRBV19 and TRBJ2-6; D possibly corresponds to TRBD1 (5 bases). This CDR3 comprises 17 residues. Deletions cut 1 base from V and 0 bases from J, with 10 bases between. CDR1 is LNHDA and CDR2 is SQIVND in the germline V gene (reference sequence). CDR3 protein: CASSIATAFSGANVLTF. CDR3 DNA: TGTGCCAGTAGTATAGCGACAGCTTTCTCTGGGGCCAACGTCCTGACTTTC.

The J gene is TRBJ2-7, the V gene TRBV28; TRBD1 matches 9 bases. V was pared by 5 bases and J by 1 base, with 6 bases of the junction left unmatched. The CDR3 has 15 amino acids. CDR1 and CDR2 (germline): MDHEN, SYDVKM. In DNA form, the CDR3 reads TGTGCCAGCAGTCCGTCCGGGACAGGGTCCTACGAGCAGTACGTC. This sequence encodes CASSPSGTGSYEQYV.

The chain recombines TRBV28 with TRBJ1-1; TRBD1 is a possible D gene (6 bases). Trimming removed 6 bases from V and 5 bases from J, with 16 bases in between. The CDR3 length is 14 residues. CDR1 and CDR2 from the germline V gene are MDHEN and SYDVKM. The CDR3 reads CASRQGHRKTEAFF. CDR3 sequence (DNA): TGTGCCAGCAGGCAGGGACATAGAAAGACTGAAGCTTTCTTT. Based on the CDR3 plus reference TRBV28 and TRBJ1-1, the full variable domain is DVKVTQSSRYLVKRTGEKVFLECVQDMDHENMFWYRQDPGLGLRLIYFSYDVKMKEKGDIPEGYSVSREKKERFSLILESASTNQTSMYLCASRQGHRKTEAFFGQGTRLTVV.

J is TRBJ2-3 and V is TRBV19; D remains unclear. Deletions cut 4 bases from V and 0 bases from J, with 14 bases between. This CDR3 comprises 16 residues. Germline lookup yields CDR1 LNHDA and CDR2 SQIVND (reference sequence). CDR3 sequence reads: CASSTSRRPSTDTQYF. The CDR3 DNA sequence: TGTGCCAGTAGTACCTCTAGAAGACCTAGCACAGATACGCAGTATTTT.